The source of this T cell receptor (beta chain) is a study of T-cell memory formation after mild COVID-19. MiXCR was run by TCRdb on the 5' RACE reads, yielding one entry per CDR3 protein. The sample has 150,000 or so distinct CDR3 sequences; 30% to 35% are singletons. Germline values: CDR1 SGHVS, CDR2 FQNEAQ. The CDR3 loop spans 15 amino acids. Trimming took 7 bases from V and 4 from J, leaving 19 bases between them. This clonotype was observed a handful of times. The V and J genes are TRBV7-8 and TRBJ2-5, with no clear D. This receptor was taken from an adult woman who had mild COVID-19 (a few samples of this study predate the infection). Cell type and time point are not known. The sample comprised PBMCs or a T cell subset sorted from them (not recorded which). The CDR3 nucleotides read TGTGCCAGCAACCCCCCACCCAGAGGCCGAGAGACCCAGTACTTC. This encodes CASNPPPRGRETQYF.